A single sample is the source of the 10 T cell receptor beta chains below, sequenced in a study of blood T cells in healthy people across ages. The second PCR ran about 6 to 11 cycles with a sample-barcoded 5' primer and J-beta primers. TCRdb called the 5' RACE reads again in MiXCR, with one record for every CDR3 protein. The sample comprises roughly 1,500,000 distinct CDR3 sequences, around 39% of which are singletons, and roughly 7.9% rests with the top ten. The sample consisted of blood. All receptors derive from a woman aged 18 to 35 in good health.

The J gene is TRBJ2-7, the V gene TRBV28; 10 bases agree with TRBD1. With V trimmed by 6 bases and J by 4 bases, 12 bases remained unmatched. The CDR3 spans 16 residues. The germline V gene has CDR1 MDHEN and CDR2 SYDVKM. The CDR3, as DNA: TGTGCCAGCAGACTAGGGGGACAGGGGAATAAGTACGAGCAGTACTTC. It is translated as CASRLGGQGNKYEQYF.

The chain has TRBV20-1 and TRBJ2-5, with TRBD2 matching over 11 bases. This CDR3 region has 16 residues. Unmatched junction bases numbered 10, after V lost 0 bases and J lost 7 bases. Germline loops: CDR1 DFQATT, CDR2 SNEGSKA (reference sequence). The CDR3 sequence is CSARDRTSGPQGTQYF. The CDR3 DNA reads as TGCAGTGCTAGAGACCGGACTAGCGGGCCCCAGGGGACCCAGTACTTC.

This clonotype was seen once. J is TRBJ2-1 and V is TRBV6-1; unclear D gene. V was clipped by 8 bases and J by 3 bases, with 14 bases between them. CDR1 is MNHNS, CDR2 SASEGT, per germline. This CDR3 spans 14 amino acids. The CDR3 nucleotides are TGTGCCAGCGGTCCGGTGGGTTTCTACAATGAGCAGTTCTTC. This sequence encodes CASGPVGFYNEQFF.

In nucleotides, the CDR3 is TGCAGTGCTCCTCCCCTCGGGACAGGGGAATACGAGCAGTACTTC. It encodes CSAPPLGTGEYEQYF. This chain connects TRBV20-1 to TRBJ2-7; 10 nucleotides align to TRBD1. The CDR3 extends over 15 amino acids. The V segment lost 5 bases and the J segment 4 bases; nucleotides outside the gene matches: 11. Looked up from germline, CDR1 is DFQATT and CDR2 is SNEGSKA (reference sequence).

V gene TRBV6-6 combines with J gene TRBJ1-5, with 9 bases fitting TRBD1. Germline CDR1 MNHNY, CDR2 SVGAGI (reference sequence). The CDR3 totals 17 residues. J was trimmed by 5 bases and V by 2 bases; bases with no gene match: 10. This CDR3 is CASSYNRDREGDQPQHF. The CDR3 DNA reads as TGTGCCAGCAGTTACAACCGGGACAGGGAGGGGGATCAGCCCCAGCATTTT.

At least ten counts were recorded for this clonotype. The V and J genes are TRBV27 and TRBJ2-3; D is undetermined. From germline, CDR1 is MNHEY and CDR2 SMNVEV (reference sequence). The V gene lost 3 bases and the J gene lost 6 bases, with 13 bases spanning the gap. The CDR3 totals 14 residues. CDR3 coding DNA: TGTGCCAGCAGTTTGTGGGCAGAATTTGATACGCAGTATTTT. Protein sequence: CASSLWAEFDTQYF.

This clonotype was recorded many times. The chain recombines TRBV5-1 with TRBJ2-3; D may be TRBD2 (5 bases). The ends were cut back, 4 bases at V and 4 bases at J, with 10 bases in the middle. CDR1 SGHRS and CDR2 YFSETQ come from the germline V gene. CDR3 length: 13 amino acids. CDR3 nucleotides: TGCGCCAGCAGCGTACTAGGTTCAGATACGCAGTATTTT. Translated, it gives CASSVLGSDTQYF.

J is TRBJ2-3 and V is TRBV4-1; D tentatively reads TRBD1 or TRBD2 (6 bases each). V shed 1 base and J shed 2 bases, with 19 bases lying between them. The CDR3 is 18 residues long. The germline CDR1 and CDR2 sequences are MGHRA and YSYEKL. The CDR3 is CASSQGGTGAGDTDTQYF. The CDR3 DNA sequence: TGCGCCAGCAGCCAAGGAGGGACGGGGGCTGGCGACACAGATACGCAGTATTTT.

The gene calls are TRBV10-3 and TRBJ2-1, with 13 bases fitting TRBD2. Per the germline V gene, CDR1 is ENHRY and CDR2 is SYGVKD. V dropped 3 bases and J dropped 7; count of bases not matched to a gene: 6. CDR3 length: 16 residues. This CDR3 is CAISDHGLAGANEQFF. CDR3 sequence (DNA): TGTGCCATCAGTGACCATGGACTAGCGGGAGCTAATGAGCAGTTCTTC.

This clonotype was picked up a small number of times. The chain recombines TRBV4-2 with TRBJ2-5; D perhaps matches TRBD1 (6 bases). The J call may be faulty, since TRBJ2-7 better matches the DNA end. The germline V gene has CDR1 LGHNA and CDR2 YNFKEQ. This CDR3 has 14 residues. The DNA of the CDR3 is TGTGCCAGCAGCCCCCATACAGGGAGTCGCGAGCAGTACTTC. Translation gives CASSPHTGSREQYF.